This T cell receptor beta chain was found in a study of T cell repertoires in cytomegalovirus infection. In the study overall: Selected CMV epitopes included recently identified HLA-C-restricted ones as well as well-studied HLA-B-restricted ones. Both a matching HLA type and CMV infection were indicated by public TCR beta signatures. Study results and caveats: The study found HLA-C-restricted CMV-specific TCR beta clonotypes dominating the ex vivo response. The cumulative frequency of public TCR beta families identified carriers of CMV plus the relevant HLA.

Concerning this clonotype: What it binds is not known.

TCRdb recomputed calls from the reads with MiXCR, one row per CDR3 protein. The profile shows almost 90,000 distinct CDR3 sequences, less than 30% of them singletons. The ends were cut back, 2 bases at V and 2 bases at J, with 10 bases in the middle. Germline assignment: CDR1 MDHEN and CDR2 SYDVKM. The CDR3 length is 14 residues. The chain joins TRBV28 to TRBJ2-7; a weak D match, TRBD1 (6 bases). The sample was CD8+ T cells from cultured PBMCs, taken from culture after CMV antigen stimulation. The clonotype comes from a human donor in good health (CMV status not recorded). Some clones in this sample may be carry-over from other donors' samples. CDR3 region: CASSLGTLTYEQYF. CDR3 DNA sequence: TGTGCCAGCAGTTTAGGGACATTGACCTACGAGCAGTACTTC.